This is a list of T cell receptor beta chains from one sample in a study of T cell repertoires in cytomegalovirus infection. TCRdb ran MiXCR on the reads and lists one entry per CDR3 protein. The table includes approximately 550,000 distinct CDR3 sequences, approximately 15% detected once. Sequencing was carried out using CD8+ T cells from PBMCs. These TCRs come from a human donor in good health (CMV status not recorded). Some clones in this sample may be carry-over from other donors' samples. Both conserved end residues are part of each CDR3. Fields, in order: V gene, D gene, J gene, CDR3 length, clone size, CDR3 DNA, CDR3 protein. The D gene is left open where the match is weak. Clone size, where shown, is once, few, many, or a class for clones that have expanded.

TRBV28,TRBD2,TRBJ2-2,17,few,TGTGCCAGCAGTAATAGGAAGCGGGGGGGGAACACCGGGGAGCTGTTTTTT,CASSNRKRGGNTGELFF
TRBV6-2/TRBV6-3,TRBD2,TRBJ2-7,15,NA,TGTGCCAGCAGTTACTCTCGGACTAGCGATTTCGAGCAGTACTTC,CASSYSRTSDFEQYF
TRBV14,NA,TRBJ2-5,15,few,TGTGCCAGCAGCCAGCCCTCGGGGTCCCAGAAGACCCAGTACTTC,CASSQPSGSQKTQYF
TRBV19,NA,TRBJ2-7,14,few,TGTGCCAGTAGTCCCCCCGGGATTTCCTACGAGCAGTACTTC,CASSPPGISYEQYF
TRBV7-6,NA,TRBJ1-5,15,NA,TGTGCCAGCAGCTTAACAGGGAGAAGCAATCGGCCCCAGCATTTT,CASSLTGRSNRPQHF
TRBV7-9,NA,TRBJ2-4,14,many,TGTGCCAGCAGCTTAGACAGGGAAATAAACATTCAGTACTTC,CASSLDREINIQYF
TRBV28,NA,TRBJ1-5,11,NA,TGTGCCAGCAGTTCAGCCAGGCCCCAGCATTTT,CASSSARPQHF
TRBV7-9,TRBD2,TRBJ2-1,12,NA,TGTGCCGGCGGGAGCATCTACAATGAGCAGTTCTTC,CAGGSIYNEQFF
TRBV3-1,NA,TRBJ2-1,19,NA,TGTGCCAGCAGCCCCAGAGAGGGTGGGACGGCCACCCTTAACAATGAGCAGTTCTTC,CASSPREGGTATLNNEQFF
TRBV9,NA,TRBJ2-3,16,NA,TGTGCCAGCAGCGTAGATGGCAGTACTAGCACAGATACGCAGTATTTT,CASSVDGSTSTDTQYF
TRBV12-3/TRBV12-4,TRBD1,TRBJ2-7,12,many,TGTGCCAGCAGTGACAGGGGGCGAAAGCAGTACTTC,CASSDRGRKQYF
TRBV6-6,NA,TRBJ1-6,15,NA,TGTGCCAGCAGTCCAGACAGAGTATTAAATTCATCCCTCCACTTT,CASSPDRVLNSSLHF
TRBV6-4,NA,TRBJ2-2,16,few,TGTGCCAGCAGTGACTTAGGCGGTGCGAACACCGGGGAGCTGTTTTTT,CASSDLGGANTGELFF
TRBV29-1,TRBD2,TRBJ2-7,13,few,TGCAGCTATCGGACTAGCGGAGCCTACGAGCAGTACTTC,CSYRTSGAYEQYF
TRBV15,NA,TRBJ2-3,12,NA,TGTGCCACCAGCAGGTTATCAGATACGCAGTATTTT,CATSRLSDTQYF
TRBV12-5,TRBD1,TRBJ1-6,15,many,TGTGCTAGTGCCCCGGGACAGGGGGCATCTTCACCCCTCCACTTT,CASAPGQGASSPLHF
TRBV27,NA,TRBJ2-1,12,NA,TGTGCCACCTCGACTAACTACAATGAGCCGTTCTTC,CATSTNYNEPFF
TRBV27,NA,TRBJ2-7,14,NA,TGTGCCAGCAAGACCGGGACGGCCGACGGCGAGCAGTACTTC,CASKTGTADGEQYF
TRBV24-1,TRBD2,TRBJ2-2,16,NA,TGTGCCACCAGTGATTTCAGCGGGAGGGCCGGCGGGGAGCTGTTTTTT,CATSDFSGRAGGELFF
TRBV27,NA,TRBJ1-4,16,many,TGTGCCAGCCGCGGTAGGCAGACGGATAGTAATGAAAAACTGTTTTTT,CASRGRQTDSNEKLFF
TRBV11-2,TRBD1,TRBJ1-1,16,few,TGTGCCAGCAGCCCCTGGACAGGGAATATGAACACTGAAGCTTTCTTT,CASSPWTGNMNTEAFF
TRBV2,NA,TRBJ2-7,13,many,TGTGCCAGCAGTGAACTCGCCGGCTACGAGCAGTACTTC,CASSELAGYEQYF
TRBV20-1,NA,TRBJ2-7,14,few,TGCAGTGCTAGAGATGAAAGAAGGGTCTTCGAGCAGTACTTC,CSARDERRVFEQYF
TRBV27,NA,TRBJ2-3,15,many,TGTGCCAGCAGCCCCAGGGACCGCCACACAGATACGCAGTATTTT,CASSPRDRHTDTQYF
TRBV11-2,NA,TRBJ1-1,18,NA,TGTGCCAGCAGCTTATGGGACGGGGGGCGCAAGAGGAACACTGAAGCTTTCTTT,CASSLWDGGRKRNTEAFF
TRBV2,NA,TRBJ1-2,14,NA,TGTGCCAGCAGTGCGGGGGAAGGAAGGTATGGCTACACCTTC,CASSAGEGRYGYTF
TRBV20-1,NA,TRBJ1-2,17,NA,TGCAGTGCTAGAGTCCCAAGGCGAATCGGGGCGTCATATGGCTACACCTTC,CSARVPRRIGASYGYTF
TRBV6-1,NA,TRBJ1-1,18,NA,TGTGCCAGCAGTGAAGGGTGGTCAGGGCGGATGATGGGCACTGAAGCTTTCTTT,CASSEGWSGRMMGTEAFF